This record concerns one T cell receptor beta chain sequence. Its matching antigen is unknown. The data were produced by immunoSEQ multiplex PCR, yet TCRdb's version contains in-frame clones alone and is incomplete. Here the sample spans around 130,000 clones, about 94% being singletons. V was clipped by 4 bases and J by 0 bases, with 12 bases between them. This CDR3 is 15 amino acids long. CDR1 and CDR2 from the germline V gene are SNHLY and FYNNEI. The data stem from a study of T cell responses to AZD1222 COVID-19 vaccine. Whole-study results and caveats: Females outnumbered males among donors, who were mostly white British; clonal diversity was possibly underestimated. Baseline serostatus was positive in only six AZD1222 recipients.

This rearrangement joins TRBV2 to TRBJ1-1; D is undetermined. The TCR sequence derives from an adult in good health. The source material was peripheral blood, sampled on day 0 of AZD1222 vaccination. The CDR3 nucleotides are TGTGCCAGCAGTGCTGGGCCAGGCATGAACACTGAAGCTTTCTTT. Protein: CASSAGPGMNTEAFF.